The clone carrying this T cell receptor (beta chain) has a handful of counts. Its antigen is unidentified. The record originates from a study of shared clonotypes between healthy human individuals. Overall study findings and caveats: Between several donors, naive CD4 clonotypes were shared at a level of about 5%.

CDR3 length equals 14 residues. V was pared by 0 bases and J by 5 bases, with 1 base of the junction left unmatched. Germline lookup yields CDR1 SNHLY and CDR2 FYNNEI. Sorted-subset replicate PCR reactions contained approximately 190 ng DNA, corresponding to approximately 30,000 T cell genomes. In the original processing: There were no quality scores in the junction-only immunoSEQ sequences, so filtering differed. Generated by immunoSEQ multiplex PCR, the TCRdb table keeps only in-frame clones and is missing some. D and trimming come from the DNA, and the V and J calls and clone size come from that table. The sample yields about 730,000 clones, roughly 72% seen once.

The clonotype comes from a woman aged 30 to 39 in good health. The genes are TRBV2 and TRBJ2-7; 10 nucleotides line up with TRBD2. The specimen was memory CD4+ T cells sorted from blood. Stated subset: CD45RA-negative fraction. CDR3 loop: CASSEASGRNEQYF. CDR3 sequence (DNA): TGTGCCAGCAGTGAAGCTAGCGGGAGGAACGAGCAGTACTTC. Drawing the rest from reference TRBV2 and TRBJ2-7, the complete variable domain is EPEVTQTPSHQVTQMGQEVILRCVPISNHLYFYWYRQILGQKVEFLVSFYNNEISEKSEIFDDQFSVERPDGSNFTLKIRSTKLEDSAMYFCASSEASGRNEQYFGPGTRLTVT.